A single sample is the source of the 22 T cell receptor beta chains below, sequenced in a study of blood T cell repertoires in COVID-19. Only in-frame clones appear in the TCRdb table, and some are missing; sequencing was by immunoSEQ multiplex PCR. The repertoire holds under 250,000 clones, with approximately 85% as singletons. Input material: peripheral blood. The receptors here all came from a woman in her 70s with COVID-19, enrolled during active disease.

The gene calls are TRBV28 and TRBJ1-2, with 7 nucleotides matching TRBD1. The CDR3 totals 15 residues. V trimming: 7 bases; J trimming: 8 bases; junction bases outside the gene matches: 16. Germline CDR1 is MDHEN and CDR2 is SYDVKM. Here the CDR3 reads CASTFLSTGENGYTF. The CDR3 region has the DNA TGTGCCAGCACCTTTCTGTCCACAGGGGAGAACGGCTACACCTTC.

The chain links TRBV6-5 to TRBJ1-1; 7 bases agree with TRBD1. The CDR3 contains 14 residues. Germline trimming cut 4 bases from V and 0 bases from J; bases unmatched to any gene: 2. Germline V gene lookup returns CDR1 MNHEY and CDR2 SVGAGI. The CDR3 sequence is CASSWGQMNTEAFF. DNA of the CDR3: TGTGCCAGCAGTTGGGGACAGATGAACACTGAAGCTTTCTTT.

This chain joins TRBV6-6 and TRBJ2-7, with 8 bases lining up with TRBD2. This CDR3 region has 14 residues. CDR1 MNHNY and CDR2 SVGAGI come from the germline V gene (reference sequence). The trim removed 6 bases at V and 6 bases at J, leaving 10 bases unmatched. CDR3 in DNA: TGTGCCAGCAGACCAAGAGCGGGAGTGGGCGAGCAGTACTTC. Translation gives CASRPRAGVGEQYF.

This chain uses TRBV7-2 with TRBJ2-1; the match to TRBD2 covers 7 bases. The CDR3 contains 15 residues. Germline CDR1 is SGHTA and CDR2 is FQGNSA. Losses at the gene ends were 2 bases for V and 8 bases for J; bases not matched to a gene: 9. CDR3 region: CASSLSLAGRDEQFF. CDR3 bases: TGTGCCAGCAGCTTATCCCTAGCAGGGAGGGATGAGCAGTTCTTC.

The rearrangement uses TRBV29-1 and TRBJ2-1, with 8 nucleotides matching TRBD1. The CDR3 totals 14 residues. Per germline, CDR1 SQVTM and CDR2 ANQGSEA. Trimming cost V 7 bases and J 7 bases; bases outside gene matches: 12. CDR3 residues: CSAPPLDRANEQFF. For the CDR3, the DNA is TGCAGCGCCCCTCCGCTGGACAGGGCGAATGAGCAGTTCTTC.

Written as DNA, the CDR3 is TGTGCCAGCAGTGAAGCGGCGGGGGGCGGCACAGATACGCAGTATTTT. This gives the protein CASSEAAGGGTDTQYF. The gene calls are TRBV6-1 and TRBJ2-3, with TRBD2 identical over 8 bases. The CDR3 sequence is 16 residues long. The J segment lost 1 base and the V segment lost 0 bases, leaving 3 bases of the junction unmatched. The V gene's germline CDR1 is MNHNS and CDR2 SASEGT.

The genes are TRBV19 and TRBJ2-3, with 8 bases that match TRBD2. With 8 bases clipped from V and 4 bases from J, the junction kept 8 bases outside the gene matches. There are 14 residues in the CDR3. Germline assignment: CDR1 LNHDA and CDR2 SQIVND (reference sequence). The CDR3 reads CASEREGSSDTQYF. DNA for the CDR3: TGTGCCAGTGAACGGGAGGGATCATCAGATACGCAGTATTTT.

The V and J genes are TRBV19 and TRBJ2-3, with 7 bases lining up with TRBD1. The CDR3 sequence is 14 residues long. J was trimmed by 4 bases and V by 6 bases; bases with no gene match: 7. CDR1 and CDR2 from the germline V gene are LNHDA and SQIVND (reference sequence). CDR3 nucleotides: TGTGCCAGTAGGCTCTTCGACAGGGCAGATACGCAGTATTTT. Amino acids: CASRLFDRADTQYF.

The J gene is TRBJ1-4, the V gene TRBV5-1; a weak D match, TRBD1 (5 bases). CDR1 is SGHRS, CDR2 YFSETQ, per germline. The V gene lost 0 bases and the J gene lost 7 bases, with 16 bases spanning the gap. This CDR3 is 16 amino acids long. The CDR3 DNA reads TGCGCCAGCAGCTTGGTAGGTCGGGGGAGCGGTGAAAAACTGTTTTTT. Translated, it gives CASSLVGRGSGEKLFF. Based on the CDR3 plus reference TRBV5-1 and TRBJ1-4, the full variable domain is KAGVTQTPRYLIKTRGQQVTLSCSPISGHRSVSWYQQTPGQGLQFLFEYFSETQRNKGNFPGRFSGRQFSNSRSEMNVSTLELGDSALYLCASSLVGRGSGEKLFFGSGTQLSVL.

The chain joins TRBV9 to TRBJ2-1, with 7 positions matching TRBD1. This CDR3 is 15 amino acids long. Germline assignment: CDR1 SGDLS and CDR2 YYNGEE. V lost 4 bases to trimming and J lost 4 bases; unmatched junction nucleotides: 8. The CDR3: CASSIRTGNYNEQFF. The CDR3 bases are TGTGCCAGCAGCATTCGGACAGGAAATTACAATGAGCAGTTCTTC.

The J gene is TRBJ1-3, the V gene TRBV7-2; D gene uncertain. This CDR3 has 13 amino acids. The V gene's germline CDR1 is SGHTA and CDR2 FQGNSA. The V and J ends lost 8 bases and 2 bases respectively, with 10 bases between them. CDR3 DNA sequence: TGTGCCAGCCACTCCCCCACTGGAAACACCATATATTTT. Translation: CASHSPTGNTIYF.

The chain has TRBV5-4 and TRBJ1-2; 7 positions agree with TRBD1. Trimming removed 4 bases from V and 8 bases from J; junction bases left unmatched: 8. Germline V gene lookup returns CDR1 SGHNT and CDR2 YYREEE (reference sequence). This CDR3 contains 13 residues. CDR3 amino acids: CASSRTGASGYTF. As DNA, the CDR3 is TGTGCCAGCAGCAGAACAGGGGCGTCCGGCTACACCTTC. The whole variable domain, filled in from reference TRBV5-4 and TRBJ1-2, reads ETGVTQSPTHLIKTRGQQVTLRCSSQSGHNTVSWYQQALGQGPQFIFQYYREEENGRGNFPPRFSGLQFPNYSSELNVNALELDDSALYLCASSRTGASGYTFGSGTRLTVV.

The chain joins TRBV2 to TRBJ2-2; D is possibly TRBD1 (5 bases). Per germline, CDR1 SNHLY and CDR2 FYNNEI. The CDR3 is 15 amino acids. Trimming pared 0 bases from V and 4 bases from J, leaving 9 bases between. CDR3 bases: TGTGCCAGCAGTGAAGCGGGGCAGGGCACCGGGGAGCTGTTTTTT. Translated, it gives CASSEAGQGTGELFF. The full variable domain, with the rest looked up from reference TRBV2 and TRBJ2-2, is EPEVTQTPSHQVTQMGQEVILRCVPISNHLYFYWYRQILGQKVEFLVSFYNNEISEKSEIFDDQFSVERPDGSNFTLKIRSTKLEDSAMYFCASSEAGQGTGELFFGEGSRLTVL.

The chain combines TRBV12-3 or TRBV12-4 with TRBJ1-2, with 7 positions matching TRBD1. CDR3 length equals 13 residues. The junction had 4 bases not matched to a gene; V was cut back by 7 bases and J by 2 bases. The CDR3 nucleotides are TGTGCCAGCATCACGGACAGGAACTATGGCTACACCTTC. This sequence encodes CASITDRNYGYTF.

This rearrangement joins TRBV30 to TRBJ2-7, with TRBD1 identical over 8 bases. V dropped 5 bases and J dropped 7; count of bases not matched to a gene: 10. The CDR3 runs to 13 residues. The germline CDR1 and CDR2 sequences are GTSNPN and SVGIG (reference sequence). DNA for the CDR3: TGTGCCTGGGCAGACAGGGGCGAAGGGGAGCAGTACTTC. Translated, it gives CAWADRGEGEQYF. The full variable domain, in which reference TRBV30 and TRBJ2-7 provide the parts outside the CDR3, is SQTIHQWPATLVQPVGSPLSLECTVEGTSNPNLYWYRQAAGRGLQLLFYSVGIGQISSEVPQNLSASRPQDRQFILSSKKLLLSDSGFYLCAWADRGEGEQYFGPGTRLTVT.

In DNA form, the CDR3 reads TGTGCCAGCAGCTGGGACAGGTTGGATGAGCAGTTCTTC. Amino acid sequence: CASSWDRLDEQFF. This rearrangement joins TRBV7-3 to TRBJ2-1, with 8 bases fitting TRBD1. This CDR3 has 13 amino acids. Germline V gives CDR1 SGHTA, CDR2 FQGTGA. Trimming at V came to 4 bases and at J to 8 bases, leaving 4 bases not matched to a gene.

The genes are TRBV6-6 and TRBJ1-1, with TRBD1 identical over 10 bases. Germline CDR1 is MNHNY and CDR2 is SVGAGI (reference sequence). The CDR3 covers 15 residues. Trimming took 6 bases from V and 5 from J; bases not matched to a gene: 9. CDR3 DNA: TGTGCCAGCAGCTCTAAAGGACAGGGGGGGACTGAAGCTTTCTTT. Translating it yields CASSSKGQGGTEAFF.

The chain couples TRBV19 to TRBJ2-2; 7 positions agree with TRBD2. The CDR3 covers 17 residues. The V and J ends lost 3 bases and 0 bases, in that order; junction bases with no gene match: 7. Germline V gene lookup returns CDR1 LNHDA and CDR2 SQIVND (reference sequence). The CDR3 bases are TGTGCCAGTAGTATTGGCCCGGCGGGGGCGAACACCGGGGAGCTGTTTTTT. Protein: CASSIGPAGANTGELFF.

This chain links TRBV6-2 or TRBV6-3 with TRBJ1-1; 8 bases match TRBD1. Germline V lookup: CDR1 MNHEY, CDR2 SVGEGT. The CDR3 runs 15 residues. The V segment lost 6 bases and the J segment 9 bases; nucleotides outside the gene matches: 15. The CDR3 sequence: CASSQLLRQGRKAFF. Written as DNA, the CDR3 is TGTGCCAGCAGCCAGTTACTGAGACAGGGGCGAAAAGCTTTCTTT.

The table lists this clone with a count of one. The CDR3 reads CASSLFSGQGTDTQYF. The DNA for the CDR3 is TGTGCCAGCAGCCTTTTTTCGGGACAGGGAACAGATACGCAGTATTTT. The chain combines TRBV5-4 with TRBJ2-3; 9 bases line up with TRBD1. Germline V gene data show CDR1 as SGHNT and CDR2 as YYREEE (reference sequence). J was trimmed by 3 bases and V by 4 bases; bases with no gene match: 9. The length of the CDR3 is 16 residues.

The V call is TRBV27, the J call TRBJ2-1; 12 bases match TRBD2. CDR3 length: 17 residues. Unmatched junction bases numbered 9, after V lost 1 base and J lost 8 bases. Germline values: CDR1 MNHEY, CDR2 SMNVEV (reference sequence). CDR3: CASSLYLASGGADEQFF. As DNA, the CDR3 is TGTGCCAGCAGTTTATACCTTGCTAGCGGGGGGGCGGATGAGCAGTTCTTC.

In its sample, this clone was seen a few times. The rearrangement joins TRBV4-2 to TRBJ1-1; tentatively, D is TRBD1 (5 bases). The CDR3 has 15 residues. The germline V and J ends were trimmed by 5 bases and 2 bases, with 15 bases remaining between them. Germline CDR1 and CDR2: LGHNA and YNFKEQ. The CDR3 protein is CASSKGDRTNTEAFF. CDR3 nucleotides: TGTGCCAGCAGCAAAGGAGACAGAACCAACACTGAAGCTTTCTTT.